These 11 T cell receptor beta chains share one sample of origin, sequenced in a study of blood T cell repertoires in COVID-19. Repertoires were generated with immunoSEQ multiplex PCR, while TCRdb's copy carries only in-frame clones and drops some. The table shows under 300,000 clones, with 75% to 90% occurring only once. Sequenced input: peripheral blood. These receptors were taken from a man aged 25 to 45 who had recovered from COVID-19.

The genes are TRBV6-5 and TRBJ1-1; 8 nucleotides match TRBD1. V trimming: 4 bases; J trimming: 1 base; junction bases outside the gene matches: 5. The germline V gene encodes CDR1 MNHEY and CDR2 SVGAGI. CDR3 size: 15 residues. The CDR3 here is CASSSLGQGNTEAFF. CDR3 sequence (DNA): TGTGCCAGCAGTTCCCTCGGACAGGGGAACACTGAAGCTTTCTTT.

The chain joins TRBV5-5 to TRBJ1-2; D gene unclear. V was clipped by 2 bases and J by 6 bases, with 8 bases between them. CDR3 length equals 12 residues. The V gene's germline CDR1 is SGHKS and CDR2 YYEKEE (reference sequence). The CDR3, as DNA: TGTGCCAGCAGCTTAGGCGGGGATGGCTACACCTTC. This translates into CASSLGGDGYTF.

The chain is built from TRBV5-1 and TRBJ1-3, with D unclear. Trimming stripped 0 bases from V and 3 bases from J, with 7 bases between. The CDR3 contains 14 residues. Germline CDR1 is SGHRS and CDR2 is YFSETQ. In DNA, the CDR3 is TGCGCCAGCAGCTTGGAACAGTTTGGAAACACCATATATTTT. It codes for CASSLEQFGNTIYF.

The chain employs TRBV10-1 and TRBJ2-2, with D possibly TRBD1 on 5 matching bases. Germline assignment: CDR1 WNHNN and CDR2 SYGVQD (reference sequence). CDR3 size: 14 residues. The V gene lost 4 bases and the J gene lost 6 bases, with 12 bases spanning the gap. CDR3 region: CASSGQTASGELFF. The CDR3 DNA reads as TGCGCCAGCAGTGGTCAGACAGCCTCCGGGGAGCTGTTTTTT.

This chain joins TRBV18 and TRBJ1-3; maybe TRBD1 (5 bases). The V gene lost 3 bases and the J gene lost 3 bases, with 9 bases spanning the gap. Germline loops: CDR1 KGHSH, CDR2 LQKENI. The CDR3 extends over 14 amino acids. CDR3 DNA sequence: TGTGCCAGCTCACCCACAAGGGGTGGAAACACCATATATTTT. The encoded protein is CASSPTRGGNTIYF.

This chain joins TRBV5-8 and TRBJ2-1, with D possibly TRBD2 on 6 matching bases. The ends were cut back, 4 bases at V and 5 bases at J, with 13 bases in the middle. The CDR3 is 14 amino acids. Germline V gene data show CDR1 as SGHTS and CDR2 as YDEGEE. The chain's CDR3 is CASSIGLPNNEQFF. CDR3 DNA: TGTGCCAGCAGCATCGGACTACCAAACAATGAGCAGTTCTTC.

The chain recombines TRBV7-9 with TRBJ1-5, with TRBD1 identical over 7 bases. Germline loops: CDR1 SEHNR, CDR2 FQNEAQ (reference sequence). V lost 5 bases to trimming and J lost 6 bases; unmatched junction nucleotides: 4. The CDR3 runs 13 residues. CDR3 region: CASSPGGFQPQHF. CDR3 sequence (DNA): TGTGCCAGCAGCCCAGGGGGTTTTCAGCCCCAGCATTTT. The full variable domain, with the rest looked up from reference TRBV7-9 and TRBJ1-5, is DTGVSQNPRHKITKRGQNVTFRCDPISEHNRLYWYRQTLGQGPEFLTYFQNEAQLEKSRLLSDRFSAERPKGSFSTLEIQRTEQGDSAMYLCASSPGGFQPQHFGDGTRLSIL.

This clone was counted a single time. This chain connects TRBV27 to TRBJ2-7; D is perhaps TRBD2 (5 bases). CDR3 length: 16 amino acids. Trimming took off 8 bases at V and 2 bases at J, with 22 bases between the two ends. Germline CDR1 MNHEY, CDR2 SMNVEV (reference sequence). The CDR3 region is CASSYDARVLAYEQYF. The DNA for the CDR3 is TGTGCCAGCTCGTACGACGCGAGGGTCCTGGCCTACGAGCAGTACTTC.

The gene calls are TRBV10-3 and TRBJ2-7; TRBD1 matches at 9 bases. V was pared by 4 bases and J by 2 bases, with 3 bases of the junction left unmatched. Germline-derived CDR1 and CDR2 are ENHRY and SYGVKD. The CDR3 covers 14 residues. This chain's CDR3 is CAISGTGEAYEQYF. CDR3 nucleotides: TGTGCCATCAGTGGGACAGGGGAGGCCTACGAGCAGTACTTC.

The chain recombines TRBV20-1 with TRBJ1-1, with no clear D. CDR3 length: 10 residues. CDR1 DFQATT and CDR2 SNEGSKA come from the germline V gene (reference sequence). V was cut by 8 bases and J by 7 bases, with 11 bases left in between. CDR3 in DNA: TGCAGTCCTCAATACTATGAAGCTTTCTTT. Its protein product is CSPQYYEAFF.

This chain links TRBV27 with TRBJ2-2; D not certain. CDR1 is MNHEY and CDR2 is SMNVEV in the germline V gene (reference sequence). V shed 2 bases and J shed 0 bases, with 7 bases lying between them. CDR3 length equals 15 residues. CDR3 region: CASSLVVSNTGELFF. The CDR3 bases are TGTGCCAGCAGTTTAGTCGTCTCGAACACCGGGGAGCTGTTTTTT.